These T cell receptor beta chains were read from a single sample in a study of shared clonotypes between healthy human individuals. Libraries were prepared by immunoSEQ multiplex PCR; TCRdb keeps only in-frame clonotypes and omits some of them. Of hundreds of thousands of clones listed, 90% to 97% are singletons. The sample was naive CD8+ T cells sorted from blood. The receptors shown here come from a woman aged 25 to 39 in good health. Both conserved end residues are part of each CDR3. The D gene is left open where the match is weak. The size of a clone is reported for some rows only, either as once, few or many, or as a class for expanded clones.

d_call j_call clone_size v_call cdr3_nt cdr3_aa
NA TRBJ2-7 NA TRBV18 TGTGCCAGCTCACTAGGCCCCGGCTACGAGCAGTACTTC CASSLGPGYEQYF
TRBD2 TRBJ2-2 NA TRBV9 TGTGCCAGCAGCGCCCTGACTAGCGGGAGGAGGAACACCGGGGAGCTGTTTTTT CASSALTSGRRNTGELFF
NA TRBJ2-7 NA TRBV7-2 TGTGCCAGCAGCTTTGGGTCCTACGAGCAGTACTTC CASSFGSYEQYF
NA TRBJ1-1 NA TRBV6-9 TGTGCCAGCAGTTCCCCATCAGGGCGTGAAACTGAAGCTTTCTTT CASSSPSGRETEAFF
TRBD1 TRBJ2-7 NA TRBV27 TGTGCCAGCAGTTCGACAGGGTCGACCTACGAGCAGTACTTC CASSSTGSTYEQYF
NA TRBJ2-7 NA TRBV27 TGTGCCAGCAGCCCGGGACAAGGAATCGGCGAGCAGTACTTC CASSPGQGIGEQYF
NA TRBJ1-1 NA TRBV7-2 TGTGCCAGCAGCTTGGGGAGGGGGTACACTGAAGCTTTCTTT CASSLGRGYTEAFF
NA TRBJ2-7 NA TRBV13 TGTGCCAGCAGCTTAGTTGGAGGGGGCTCCTTAGACTACGAGCAGTACTTC CASSLVGGGSLDYEQYF
TRBD2 TRBJ2-3 NA TRBV13 TGTGCCAGCAGCTTCAGGAGCGGGAGGTCTAGCACAGATACGCAGTATTTT CASSFRSGRSSTDTQYF
NA TRBJ2-1 once TRBV28 TGTGCCAGCAGTCGACACCCTTCAAGGACAGCCGCTCTTTACAATGAGCAGTTCTTC CASSRHPSRTAALYNEQFF
NA TRBJ1-1 NA TRBV9 TGTGCCAGCAGCGTTGGGGTGGTGAACACTGAAGCTTTCTTT CASSVGVVNTEAFF
NA TRBJ2-5 NA TRBV27 TGTGCCAGCAGTATCGGAACCGGCGGTACCCAGTACTTC CASSIGTGGTQYF
NA TRBJ1-1 once TRBV21-1 TGTGCCAGCAGCACCAAACAGGGGGCTTACACTGAAGCTTTCTTT CASSTKQGAYTEAFF
TRBD2 TRBJ2-1 NA TRBV10-3 TGTGCCATCAGTGATGGGGCTAGCGGTTACAATGAGCAGTTCTTC CAISDGASGYNEQFF
NA TRBJ2-2 NA TRBV6-1 TGTGCCAGCTGCTTGTTGGCCGGGGAGCTGTTTTTT CASCLLAGELFF
TRBD2 TRBJ2-1 NA TRBV5-8 TGTGCCAGCAGCTTGTTAGGTGGGAGGGCCGGGAATGAGCAGTTCTTC CASSLLGGRAGNEQFF
NA TRBJ2-1 NA TRBV9 TGTGCCAGCAGCGTAGAGGGGTCGAATGAGCAGTTCTTC CASSVEGSNEQFF
TRBD1 TRBJ1-3 NA TRBV28 TGTGCCACCATCGACAGGGGGCTTAACACCATATATTTT CATIDRGLNTIYF
TRBD1 TRBJ2-7 NA TRBV29-1 TGCAGCGTTGAGACAGGGGTGGGGTACGAGCAGTACTTC CSVETGVGYEQYF
NA TRBJ1-2 NA TRBV10-3 TGTGCCATCAGTGAGTCTGGAGATGGCTACACCTTC CAISESGDGYTF
NA TRBJ1-1 NA TRBV6-5 TGTGCCAGCAGTTACCGGGGGGCCCAGAACACTGAAGCTTTCTTT CASSYRGAQNTEAFF
NA TRBJ2-3 NA TRBV2 TGTGCCAGCAGTCTTAGCGGCAGCACAGATACGCAGTATTTT CASSLSGSTDTQYF
NA TRBJ1-1 NA TRBV6-1 TGTGCCAGCAGAGACGGAACTGAAGCTTTCTTT CASRDGTEAFF
NA TRBJ1-2 NA TRBV15 TGTGCCACCAGCACCGAACAGGGCTTGTATGGCTACACCTTC CATSTEQGLYGYTF
TRBD2 TRBJ2-7 NA TRBV5-4 TGTGCCAGCAGTCGGACTAGCGGGAGGTGGGACGAGCAGTACTTC CASSRTSGRWDEQYF
NA TRBJ1-1 NA TRBV5-1 TGCGCCAGCAGCTTGGGACCGGCTGGCATGAACACTGAAGCTTTCTTT CASSLGPAGMNTEAFF
NA TRBJ2-7 NA TRBV11-3 TGTGCCAGCAGCTTATGGGACGGGAGTGGCGAGCAGTACTTC CASSLWDGSGEQYF
TRBD2 TRBJ2-3 NA TRBV5-6 TGTGCCAGCAGCTTGGGTACGGGAGGAGGTTTTTTAAGCACAGATACGCAGTATTTT CASSLGTGGGFLSTDTQYF
NA TRBJ2-7 NA TRBV4-1 TGCGCCAGCAGCCAAGGCGAAGGCAGCTACGAGCAGTACTTC CASSQGEGSYEQYF